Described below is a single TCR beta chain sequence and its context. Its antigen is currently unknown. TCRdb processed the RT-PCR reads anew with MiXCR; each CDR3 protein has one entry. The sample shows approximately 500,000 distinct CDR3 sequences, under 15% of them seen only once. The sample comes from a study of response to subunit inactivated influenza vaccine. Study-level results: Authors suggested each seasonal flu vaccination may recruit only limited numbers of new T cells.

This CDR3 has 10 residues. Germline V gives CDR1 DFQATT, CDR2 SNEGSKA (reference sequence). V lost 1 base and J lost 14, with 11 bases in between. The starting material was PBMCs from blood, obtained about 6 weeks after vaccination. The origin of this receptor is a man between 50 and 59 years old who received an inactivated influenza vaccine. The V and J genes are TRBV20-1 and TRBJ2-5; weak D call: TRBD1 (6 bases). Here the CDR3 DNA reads TGCAGTGCTAGAGGTTCAGGGGAATACTTC. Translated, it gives CSARGSGEYF.